The 11 T cell receptor beta chains presented below share a single source sample, sequenced in a study of cytomegalovirus exposure and HLA in healthy donors. The PCR had 60 Vbeta and 13 Jbeta primers. Profiled with immunoSEQ multiplex PCR; TCRdb holds only in-frame clones, not every one. The data contain fewer than 150,000 clones, roughly 78% of them singletons. Input material: PBMCs. The receptors derive from a man aged 25 to 40 in good health and CMV-seronegative.

The chain combines TRBV19 with TRBJ1-1; D is perhaps TRBD1 (5 bases). The germline V gene encodes CDR1 LNHDA and CDR2 SQIVND (reference sequence). The V end lost 3 bases, the J end lost 1 base, and 12 bases lay between the germline ends. The CDR3 contains 15 residues. CDR3 DNA: TGTGCCAGTAGTATGGCGGGGAGGGGGAACACTGAAGCTTTCTTT. Its translation is CASSMAGRGNTEAFF.

A word on this clone: This may stem from a read error, because a much larger clone lies one nucleotide away. V is TRBV6-5 and J is TRBJ2-5, with 9 positions matching TRBD1. The DNA matches TRBJ2-7 better at its end, which makes the J call doubtful. CDR1 MNHEY and CDR2 SVGAGI come from the germline V gene. CDR3 size: 14 residues. This chain's CDR3 is CASSDRGDSYEQYF. The CDR3 DNA reads TGTGCCAGCAGCGACAGGGGGGACTCCTACGAGCAGTACTTC.

This sequence joins TRBV5-6 and TRBJ2-3; TRBD2 matches at 7 bases. Looked up from germline, CDR1 is SGHDT and CDR2 is YYEEEE. The CDR3 is made up of 13 amino acids. J gave up 4 bases and V 7 bases, and 6 bases lay outside the gene matches. The CDR3 protein is CASLGGGADTQYF. The CDR3 bases are TGTGCCAGCTTAGGTGGGGGGGCAGATACGCAGTATTTT.

The V and J genes are TRBV6-5 and TRBJ1-5, with 8 bases aligning to TRBD1. V was pared by 6 bases and J by 6 bases, with 7 bases of the junction left unmatched. The CDR3 is 14 amino acids. Germline loops: CDR1 MNHEY, CDR2 SVGAGI. CDR3 region: CASSRGQGGQPQHF. The CDR3 region has the DNA TGTGCCAGCAGCCGTGGACAGGGCGGTCAGCCCCAGCATTTT.

The chain employs TRBV5-1 and TRBJ2-1; 11 bases fit TRBD2. V shed 4 bases, J shed 15 bases, and the junction held 6 bases outside the gene matches. Looked up from germline, CDR1 is SGHRS and CDR2 is YFSETQ. The CDR3 is 12 residues long. CDR3 in amino acids: CASSTGTSGWFF. The CDR3 DNA follows: TGCGCCAGCAGCACAGGGACTAGCGGATGGTTCTTC.

The V and J genes are TRBV29-1 and TRBJ2-7, with D maybe TRBD2 (5 bases). Looked up from germline, CDR1 is SQVTM and CDR2 is ANQGSEA. The CDR3 has 12 amino acids. Trimming pared 7 bases from V and 3 bases from J, leaving 13 bases between. The CDR3 protein is CSAYRTGYEQYF. CDR3 in DNA: TGCAGCGCCTACCGGACTGGCTACGAGCAGTACTTC.

The genes are TRBV6-1 and TRBJ1-4; D is ambiguous. Germline loops: CDR1 MNHNS, CDR2 SASEGT. This CDR3 has 14 amino acids. Trimming cost V 1 base and J 7 bases, with 10 bases left between them. DNA of the CDR3: TGTGCCAGCAGTGAAGGGGAGGCGCCTGAAAAACTGTTTTTT. Protein: CASSEGEAPEKLFF.

This chain joins TRBV7-2 and TRBJ2-1, with TRBD2 as a possible D gene (6 bases). There are 14 residues in the CDR3. Trimming took off 3 bases at V and 10 bases at J, with 16 bases between the two ends. Looked up from germline, CDR1 is SGHTA and CDR2 is FQGNSA. The CDR3 DNA sequence: TGTGCCAGCAGCTTGACTAGTCCCGATCGGGAGCAGTTCTTC. Amino acid sequence: CASSLTSPDREQFF.

This clone was counted a few times. The chain has TRBV5-1 and TRBJ1-1; D uncertain. Germline assignment: CDR1 SGHRS and CDR2 YFSETQ. This CDR3 is built from 14 residues. V was clipped by 3 bases and J by 1 base, with 10 bases between them. As DNA, the CDR3 is TGCGCCAGCAGCTACCGCGGGAGGAACACTGAAGCTTTCTTT. Encoded protein: CASSYRGRNTEAFF.

The genes are TRBV27 and TRBJ1-4; tentatively, D is TRBD1 (5 bases). Trimming cost V 5 bases and J 7 bases, with 14 bases left between them. CDR1 and CDR2 from the germline V gene are MNHEY and SMNVEV (reference sequence). The CDR3 covers 14 residues. DNA of the CDR3: TGTGCCAGCAGTCCCATGGGGCAGAGTGAAAAACTGTTTTTT. Translated, it gives CASSPMGQSEKLFF.

The chain joins TRBV4-1 to TRBJ2-5, with 12 nucleotides matching TRBD1. Trimming cost V 1 base and J 3 bases; bases outside gene matches: 9. This CDR3 comprises 18 residues. The germline gives CDR1 MGHRA, CDR2 YSYEKL. CDR3 in amino acids: CASSQALGGTGGEETQYF. The CDR3 DNA reads as TGCGCCAGCAGCCAAGCTCTTGGCGGGACAGGGGGCGAAGAGACCCAGTACTTC.